The 27 T cell receptor beta chains reported below all come from one sample, sequenced in a study of blood T cell repertoires in COVID-19 (dated by TCRdb to the early 2020s). The protocol used for the library was the immunoSEQ multiplex PCR assay. TCRdb provides this immuneACCESS table in a form limited to in-frame rearrangements. Some clones are lacking; in checked studies, under half of them reflect an unresolved V gene, and why the rest are absent is not known. This sample lists over 200,000 clones; about 89% were detected once. The biggest ten clones account for roughly 5% of the sample. The sample consisted of peripheral blood. These TCRs come from a middle-aged woman with acute or convalescent COVID-19.

The rearrangement uses TRBV27 and TRBJ1-2; 7 bases match TRBD1. CDR1 is MNHEY and CDR2 is SMNVEV in the germline V gene (reference sequence). The CDR3 consists of 13 residues. After removal of 5 bases from V and 4 bases from J, the junction contained 4 bases not matched to a gene. CDR3 loop: CASSPRDSYGYTF. In DNA form, the CDR3 reads TGTGCCAGCAGTCCCAGGGACAGCTATGGCTACACCTTC.

This chain links TRBV12-3 or TRBV12-4 with TRBJ1-1; D gene unclear. The CDR3 sequence is 12 residues long. Trimming took off 3 bases at V and 6 bases at J, with 8 bases between the two ends. CDR3 protein: CASSFLAPEAFF. CDR3 DNA sequence: TGTGCCAGCAGTTTCTTGGCACCTGAAGCTTTCTTT.

The rearrangement uses TRBV9 and TRBJ2-1; maybe TRBD1 (6 bases). The CDR3 has 15 residues. Germline CDR1 reads SGDLS; CDR2 reads YYNGEE. With 3 bases removed from V and 0 bases from J, the gap between germline ends came to 10 bases. The CDR3 DNA sequence: TGTGCCAGCAGCGAAGGGACAACCTCCTACAATGAGCAGTTCTTC. Encoded protein: CASSEGTTSYNEQFF. The whole variable domain, filled in from reference TRBV9 and TRBJ2-1, reads DSGVTQTPKHLITATGQRVTLRCSPRSGDLSVYWYQQSLDQGLQFLIQYYNGEERAKGNILERFSAQQFPDLHSELNLSSLELGDSALYFCASSEGTTSYNEQFFGPGTRLTVL.

This sequence joins TRBV7-6 and TRBJ1-1; D remains ambiguous. The CDR3 extends over 15 amino acids. The germline CDR1 and CDR2 sequences are SGHVS and FNYEAQ. The V end was cut by 1 base, the J end by 1 base, with 10 bases between. The CDR3: CASSLGTAPNTEAFF. The CDR3 DNA is TGTGCCAGCAGCTTAGGCACAGCCCCGAACACTGAAGCTTTCTTT.

The rearrangement uses TRBV19 and TRBJ1-1; D ambiguous. From germline, CDR1 is LNHDA and CDR2 SQIVND (reference sequence). V lost 5 bases and J 5 bases, leaving 12 bases between the germline ends. The CDR3 loop spans 13 amino acids. The CDR3 here is CASSVAMRTEAFF. The CDR3 bases are TGTGCCAGTAGTGTTGCCATGCGGACTGAAGCTTTCTTT.

The chain combines TRBV21-1 with TRBJ1-5; the table's D call TRBD1 went unverified against the DNA. TRBV21-1 is termed a pseudogene. This CDR3 region has 21 residues. The CDR3 here is CASSNSPPHRDGLYSNQPQHF. CDR3 coding DNA: TGTGCCAGCAGCAACTCCCCCCCCCACAGGGATGGACTTTATAGCAATCAGCCCCAGCATTTT.

V usage is TRBV5-1 and J usage is TRBJ1-1, with D perhaps TRBD1 (6 bases). Germline assignment: CDR1 SGHRS and CDR2 YFSETQ. With 1 base removed from V and 4 bases from J, the gap between germline ends came to 11 bases. The CDR3 covers 14 residues. CDR3 bases: TGCGCCAGCAGCTTGACAGGGTACGGCACTGAAGCTTTCTTT. Translation gives CASSLTGYGTEAFF.

This clone appeared a few times. The chain combines TRBV3-1 (or the pseudogene TRBV3-2) with TRBJ1-6; 12 bases agree with TRBD1. The CDR3 consists of 16 residues. Germline V gene sequence: CDR1 LGHDT, CDR2 YNNKEL (reference sequence). Trimming cost V 4 bases and J 8 bases; bases outside gene matches: 6. The CDR3 protein is CASSRDRGRGYSPLHF. The CDR3 bases are TGTGCCAGCAGCCGGGACAGGGGGCGAGGGTATTCACCCCTCCACTTT.

This clone was detected once. The chain combines TRBV19 with TRBJ1-2, with D possibly matching TRBD1 (6 bases). The V gene's germline CDR1 is LNHDA and CDR2 SQIVND (reference sequence). The CDR3 runs to 14 residues. Trimming left V 6 bases short and J 3 bases short, with 14 bases between. CDR3 sequence reads: CASRQQGTDYGYTF. The CDR3, as DNA: TGTGCCAGTAGACAACAGGGAACTGACTATGGCTACACCTTC.

This clone was detected once. CDR3: CASSSGRGGLYGYTF. DNA of the CDR3: TGTGCCAGCAGTTCGGGAAGGGGGGGCCTCTATGGCTACACCTTC. V and J are TRBV27 and TRBJ1-2, with D possibly matching TRBD1 (6 bases). V lost 4 bases and J lost 4, with 16 bases in between. Germline-derived CDR1 and CDR2 are MNHEY and SMNVEV (reference sequence). The CDR3 has 15 amino acids.

V and J are TRBV19 and TRBJ1-2; perhaps TRBD1 as D (6 bases). Trimming removed 9 bases from V and 8 bases from J, with 13 bases in between. There are 11 residues in the CDR3. Germline CDR1 and CDR2: LNHDA and SQIVND (reference sequence). As DNA, the CDR3 is TGTGCCAGCTCTCGGGGGGCCGGCTACACCTTC. Translating it yields CASSRGAGYTF. Variable domain in full (rest from reference TRBV19 and TRBJ1-2): DGGITQSPKYLFRKEGQNVTLSCEQNLNHDAMYWYRQDPGQGLRLIYYSQIVNDFQKGDIAEGYSVSREKKESFPLTVTSAQKNPTAFYLCASSRGAGYTFGSGTRLTVV.

The chain joins TRBV2 to TRBJ1-2; 7 bases match TRBD1. The J segment lost 6 bases and the V segment lost 3 bases, leaving 13 bases of the junction unmatched. CDR3 size: 16 residues. From germline, CDR1 is SNHLY and CDR2 FYNNEI. CDR3 sequence (DNA): TGTGCCAGCAGTGAGGCCGGGACAGAAGGTACTAATGGCTACACCTTC. It translates to CASSEAGTEGTNGYTF.

The chain uses TRBV19 and TRBJ1-5; 10 bases line up with TRBD1. V was pared by 3 bases and J by 6 bases, with 5 bases of the junction left unmatched. Germline CDR1 is LNHDA and CDR2 is SQIVND (reference sequence). The CDR3 totals 15 residues. CDR3 protein: CASSITDRGGQPQHF. DNA of the CDR3: TGTGCCAGTAGTATTACGGACAGGGGGGGTCAGCCCCAGCATTTT.

The CDR3 reads CSVETRGGEKLFF. CDR3 DNA sequence: TGCAGCGTTGAAACCAGAGGAGGTGAAAAACTGTTTTTT. The chain combines TRBV29-1 with TRBJ1-4; D gene unclear. Trimming shortened V by 2 bases and J by 7 bases, and 11 bases separated the two germline ends. From germline, CDR1 is SQVTM and CDR2 ANQGSEA. The CDR3 runs 13 residues.

This sequence joins TRBV29-1 and TRBJ1-1; D gene unclear. The CDR3 contains 13 residues. V was shortened by 3 bases and J by 0 bases, with 8 bases between the two germline ends. The V gene's germline CDR1 is SQVTM and CDR2 ANQGSEA. The CDR3 DNA is TGCAGCGTTGATGAGGCTATGAACACTGAAGCTTTCTTT. This codes for CSVDEAMNTEAFF.

CDR3 in DNA: TGTGCCAGCAGCTTAGGGCCGACTAGCGGGGGGGCGTTAGAGACCCAGTACTTC. It encodes CASSLGPTSGGALETQYF. V is TRBV7-6 and J is TRBJ2-5; 14 nucleotides align to TRBD2. V shed 1 base, J shed 4 bases, and the junction held 8 bases outside the gene matches. The CDR3 consists of 18 residues. The germline CDR1 and CDR2 sequences are SGHVS and FNYEAQ.

This chain uses TRBV28 with TRBJ1-4, with no clear D. V was shortened by 4 bases and J by 3 bases, with 12 bases between the two germline ends. The CDR3 extends over 15 amino acids. From germline, CDR1 is MDHEN and CDR2 SYDVKM. The CDR3 loop is CASSSEGSPNEKLFF. The DNA of the CDR3 is TGTGCCAGCAGTTCCGAGGGCAGCCCTAATGAAAAACTGTTTTTT.

This clone was counted a single time. The chain links TRBV5-1 to TRBJ2-3, with D hard to call. The germline CDR1 and CDR2 sequences are SGHRS and YFSETQ. Trimming shortened V by 3 bases and J by 2 bases, and 4 bases separated the two germline ends. CDR3 size: 12 residues. The CDR3: CASSSDTDTQYF. CDR3 nucleotides: TGCGCCAGCAGCTCAGACACAGATACGCAGTATTTT.

Comments on this clone: This CDR3 is also generated by other DNA sequences in the sample. The chain links TRBV6-2 or TRBV6-3 to TRBJ1-1, with no clear D. This CDR3 spans 11 amino acids. Germline values: CDR1 MNHEY, CDR2 SVGEGT. V lost 2 bases, J lost 8 bases, and 6 bases lay in between. The CDR3 loop is CASSYPTEAFF. CDR3 DNA: TGTGCCAGCAGTTACCCGACAGAAGCTTTCTTT.

V gene TRBV5-1 combines with J gene TRBJ2-5, with TRBD2 identical over 7 bases. Germline CDR1 reads SGHRS; CDR2 reads YFSETQ. The CDR3 spans 15 residues. J lost 5 bases, V lost 4 bases, and 11 bases had no gene match. This chain's CDR3 is CASSLAGGIYETQYF. The CDR3 DNA is TGCGCCAGCAGCCTGGCCGGGGGGATTTATGAGACCCAGTACTTC.

This chain joins TRBV5-1 and TRBJ1-5, with D uncertain. Trimming took off 0 bases at V and 2 bases at J, with 9 bases between the two ends. Germline-derived CDR1 and CDR2 are SGHRS and YFSETQ. The CDR3 is made up of 15 amino acids. CDR3 protein: CASSLETQGNQPQHF. DNA of the CDR3: TGCGCCAGCAGCTTGGAGACACAAGGCAATCAGCCCCAGCATTTT.

The chain combines TRBV7-9 with TRBJ1-2; 7 bases match TRBD1. This CDR3 region has 13 residues. Germline V gene lookup returns CDR1 SEHNR and CDR2 FQNEAQ (reference sequence). The J segment lost 3 bases and the V segment lost 11 bases, leaving 9 bases of the junction unmatched. The CDR3 here is CAGQRTGDYGYTF. Here the CDR3 DNA reads TGTGCCGGCCAGAGAACAGGGGACTATGGCTACACCTTC.

Regarding this clone: The same CDR3 is also encoded by other DNA sequences in this sample. The V gene is TRBV15, the J gene TRBJ1-4; a possible D gene is TRBD1 (6 bases). The CDR3 contains 16 residues. V gave up 0 bases and J gave up 2 bases, with 10 bases separating them. Germline-derived CDR1 and CDR2 are LNHNV and YYDKDF (reference sequence). The CDR3 DNA is TGTGCCACCAGCAGAGATGGGGGGGCGACTAATGAAAAACTGTTTTTT. This codes for CATSRDGGATNEKLFF.

V usage is TRBV25-1 and J usage is TRBJ1-1, with D maybe TRBD1 (6 bases). Germline V gene sequence: CDR1 MGHDK, CDR2 SYGVNS. V gave up 2 bases and J gave up 4 bases, with 11 bases separating them. The CDR3 loop spans 14 amino acids. In DNA, the CDR3 is TGTGCCAGCAGTGAAGGGGGCAGTGCCACTGAAGCTTTCTTT. It translates to CASSEGGSATEAFF. Together with reference TRBV25-1 and TRBJ1-1, the CDR3 gives the full variable domain: EADIYQTPRYLVIGTGKKITLECSQTMGHDKMYWYQQDPGMELHLIHYSYGVNSTEKGDLSSESTVSRIRTEHFPLTLESARPSHTSQYLCASSEGGSATEAFFGQGTRLTVV.

The chain has TRBV6-5 and TRBJ2-3; 8 bases agree with TRBD2. The CDR3 is 15 residues long. V gave up 10 bases and J gave up 6 bases; unmatched junction bases: 15. CDR1 is MNHEY and CDR2 is SVGAGI in the germline V gene. This CDR3 is CANLRGAMYIDTQYF. The CDR3 DNA reads TGTGCCAACTTGCGGGGGGCGATGTATATTGATACGCAGTATTTT.

The genes are TRBV7-8 and TRBJ2-5; D may be TRBD2 (6 bases). Deletions cut 2 bases from V and 3 bases from J, with 13 bases between. The length of the CDR3 is 15 residues. In germline, CDR1 is SGHVS, CDR2 FQNEAQ. The CDR3 DNA reads as TGTGCCAGCAGCTTACTTCCTGGGGGGAAAGAGACCCAGTACTTC. Protein product: CASSLLPGGKETQYF.

CDR3 nucleotides: TGTGCCACCAGCAGAGTAGGAGGGTCTAACGGCTACACCTTC. Protein: CATSRVGGSNGYTF. The chain joins TRBV15 to TRBJ1-2, with no clear D. Looked up from germline, CDR1 is LNHNV and CDR2 is YYDKDF (reference sequence). Trimming took 1 base from V and 8 from J, leaving 14 bases between them. The CDR3 has 14 amino acids. Drawing the rest from reference TRBV15 and TRBJ1-2, the complete variable domain is DAMVIQNPRYQVTQFGKPVTLSCSQTLNHNVMYWYQQKSSQAPKLLFHYYDKDFNNEADTPDNFQSRRPNTSFCFLDIRSPGLGDTAMYLCATSRVGGSNGYTFGSGTRLTVV.